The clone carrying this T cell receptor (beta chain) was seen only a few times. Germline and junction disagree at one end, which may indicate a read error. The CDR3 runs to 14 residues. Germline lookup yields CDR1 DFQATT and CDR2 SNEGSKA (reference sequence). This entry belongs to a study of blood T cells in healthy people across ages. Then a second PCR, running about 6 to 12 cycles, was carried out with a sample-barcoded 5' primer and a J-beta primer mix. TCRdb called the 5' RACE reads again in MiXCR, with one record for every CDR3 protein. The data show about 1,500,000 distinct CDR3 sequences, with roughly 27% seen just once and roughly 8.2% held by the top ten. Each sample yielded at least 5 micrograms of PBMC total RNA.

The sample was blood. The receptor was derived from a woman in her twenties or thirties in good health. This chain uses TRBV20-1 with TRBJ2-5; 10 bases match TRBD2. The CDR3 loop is CSTRPSGSWETQYF. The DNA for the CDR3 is TGCAGTACTAGACCTAGCGGGAGTTGGGAGACCCAGTACTTC.